Listed below are T cell receptor beta chains from one sample, sequenced in a study of cytomegalovirus exposure and HLA in healthy donors. Produced via immunoSEQ multiplex PCR; TCRdb's table is partial and in-frame only. The table shows about 160,000 clones, with roughly 80% occurring only once. The sequenced material came from PBMCs. Receptors were obtained from a male donor in good health and CMV-seropositive. The CDR3 runs from the conserved cysteine through the conserved F or W. The D gene is left open where the match is weak. Expanded clones get a size class; other rows say once, few or many, or leave the size out.

D	length	size	V	J	CDR3	DNA
-	15	-	TRBV11-2	TRBJ2-2	CASSLVGAHTGELFF	TGTGCCAGCAGCTTAGTGGGGGCTCACACCGGGGAGCTGTTTTTT
TRBD2	17	once	TRBV7-2	TRBJ2-7	CASSLGLAGSSSYEQYF	TGTGCCAGCAGCTTAGGACTAGCGGGGTCGAGCTCCTACGAGCAGTACTTC
-	10	-	TRBV29-1	TRBJ2-5	CSVRGETQYF	TGCAGCGTCAGGGGTGAGACCCAGTACTTC
-	12	once	TRBV5-1	TRBJ2-1	CASSPNSNEQFF	TGCGCCAGCAGCCCCAATTCCAATGAGCAGTTCTTC
TRBD2	17	-	TRBV15	TRBJ2-1	CATSKGPSGRTYNEQFF	TGTGCCACCAGCAAGGGCCCTAGCGGGAGAACTTACAATGAGCAGTTCTTC
-	15	-	TRBV15	TRBJ2-7	CATSRDLGTNYEQYF	TGTGCCACCAGCAGAGATTTGGGGACAAACTACGAGCAGTACTTC
TRBD1	13	-	TRBV30	TRBJ2-7	CAWGTGGDGEQYF	TGTGCCTGGGGTACAGGGGGTGACGGAGAGCAGTACTTC
TRBD2	17	-	TRBV5-4	TRBJ2-3	CASSLGLAGGSTDTQYF	TGTGCCAGCAGCTTGGGCCTAGCGGGAGGGAGCACAGATACGCAGTATTTT
TRBD2	17	once	TRBV9	TRBJ2-1	CASSVAPGTSGGNEQFF	TGTGCCAGCAGCGTAGCCCCCGGGACTAGCGGGGGTAATGAGCAGTTCTTC
TRBD1	13	-	TRBV5-6	TRBJ1-5	CASNGQGNQPQHF	TGTGCCAGCAACGGACAGGGCAATCAGCCCCAGCATTTT
TRBD2	15	-	TRBV30	TRBJ2-1	CAWWGGRVRVDEQFF	TGTGCCTGGTGGGGGGGAAGGGTTCGGGTCGATGAGCAGTTCTTC
-	16	once	TRBV14	TRBJ2-4	CASSQGGPLSRNIQYF	TGTGCCAGCAGCCAAGGGGGCCCCCTATCTCGTAACATTCAGTACTTC
TRBD1	14	few	TRBV29-1	TRBJ2-3	CSLGTGISTDTQYF	TGCAGCTTAGGGACAGGGATCAGCACAGATACGCAGTATTTT
-	13	-	TRBV6-5	TRBJ2-5	CASSHGVQETQYF	TGTGCCAGCAGTCACGGGGTACAAGAGACCCAGTACTTC
-	12	-	TRBV25-1	TRBJ2-7	CASSAGGREQYF	TGTGCCAGCAGTGCTGGCGGCCGCGAGCAGTACTTC
-	16	-	TRBV11-3	TRBJ1-2	CASSLDGLTGSYGYTF	TGTGCCAGCAGCTTAGATGGGTTAACAGGGAGTTATGGCTACACCTTC
TRBD2	14	-	TRBV7-2	TRBJ2-1	CASSLGAAGGEQFF	TGTGCCAGCAGCTTAGGTGCCGCGGGGGGCGAGCAGTTCTTC
-	12	-	TRBV10-3	TRBJ2-3	CAITGGTDTQYF	TGTGCCATCACGGGAGGCACAGATACGCAGTATTTT
TRBD2	15	-	TRBV30	TRBJ2-1	CAWSGGSGRNSEQFF	TGTGCCTGGAGCGGGGGCAGCGGGAGAAACAGTGAGCAGTTCTTC
-	17	-	TRBV9	TRBJ1-2	CASSVSSTGSGVYGYTF	TGTGCCAGCAGCGTAAGCTCGACAGGTAGTGGGGTCTATGGCTACACCTTC
TRBD1	17	-	TRBV6-1	TRBJ1-4	CASREERGTGGHRTLFF	TGTGCCAGCAGGGAAGAACGGGGGACAGGGGGCCACAGGACTCTGTTTTTT
-	13	-	TRBV28	TRBJ2-7	CASRRLAGDEQYF	TGTGCCAGCAGACGGCTAGCTGGAGACGAGCAGTACTTC
TRBD1	14	-	TRBV9	TRBJ1-2	CASSAGTGGVGYTF	TGTGCCAGCAGCGCCGGGACAGGGGGGGTTGGCTACACCTTC
-	13	-	TRBV11-3	TRBJ1-6	CASSLGGDSPLHF	TGTGCCAGCAGCTTGGGAGGGGACTCACCCCTCCACTTT
-	16	-	TRBV5-1	TRBJ2-2	CASSPQGFPNTGELFF	TGCGCCAGCAGCCCACAGGGTTTTCCGAACACCGGGGAGCTGTTTTTT
-	13	-	TRBV27	TRBJ1-1	CASKEPGNTEAFF	TGTGCCAGCAAAGAACCGGGGAACACTGAAGCTTTCTTT
TRBD1	14	-	TRBV7-3	TRBJ1-1	CASSSQGGDTEAFF	TGTGCCAGCAGCTCCCAGGGGGGCGACACTGAAGCTTTCTTT
-	14	-	TRBV6-1	TRBJ2-3	CASPNGQLTDTQYF	TGTGCCAGCCCGAATGGACAGCTCACAGATACGCAGTATTTT
TRBD2	14	-	TRBV29-1	TRBJ2-1	CSAGTSGRANEQFF	TGCAGCGCTGGGACTAGCGGGAGGGCCAATGAGCAGTTCTTC
-	11	-	TRBV6-4	TRBJ2-5	CATCNQETQYF	TGCGCGACTTGCAACCAAGAGACCCAGTACTTC
-	13	-	TRBV4-2	TRBJ2-3	CASSQIGTDTQYF	TGTGCCAGCAGCCAAATCGGTACAGATACGCAGTATTTT
-	13	-	TRBV29-1	TRBJ2-7	CSVLSGNSYEQYF	TGCAGCGTTCTATCCGGGAACTCCTACGAGCAGTACTTC
-	14	-	TRBV29-1	TRBJ2-3	CSVDETQITDTQYF	TGCAGCGTTGATGAAACACAGATCACAGATACGCAGTATTTT
-	14	-	TRBV5-1	TRBJ2-5	CASSLGGEQETQYF	TGCGCCAGCAGCTTGGGGGGGGAGCAGGAGACCCAGTACTTC
TRBD2	11	-	TRBV28	TRBJ2-7	CAGGEIHEQYF	TGTGCCGGGGGGGAGATCCACGAGCAGTACTTC
-	15	-	TRBV21-1	TRBJ2-7	CASSKTQFTAYEQYF	TGTGCCAGCAGCAAAACACAGTTTACCGCCTACGAGCAGTACTTC
-	15	-	TRBV7-3	TRBJ2-2	CASSVGQSNTGELFF	TGTGCCAGCAGCGTGGGCCAATCGAACACCGGGGAGCTGTTTTTT
TRBD2	15	-	TRBV9	TRBJ2-1	CASSGILAGVDEQFF	TGTGCCAGCAGCGGAATTCTAGCGGGAGTAGATGAGCAGTTCTTC
TRBD2	16	-	TRBV6-6	TRBJ2-1	CASSRTGTSGTYEQFF	TGTGCCAGCAGCCGCACCGGGACTAGCGGGACGTATGAGCAGTTCTTC
TRBD2	17	-	TRBV27	TRBJ2-1	CASFPRSGLAGYNEQFF	TGTGCCAGCTTTCCTCGTTCGGGACTAGCGGGATACAATGAGCAGTTCTTC